This TCR beta chain was sequenced for a study of cytomegalovirus exposure and HLA in healthy donors. Assay: immunoSEQ multiplex PCR; the TCRdb copy retains only in-frame clones and omits some. Among around 300,000 clones, approximately 83% were seen once, and the ten largest hold 0.95% to 1.1%. CDR1 and CDR2 (germline): SGHAT, FQNNGV. CDR3 length: 15 amino acids. V was clipped by 4 bases and J by 0 bases, with 7 bases between them. Separation from the roughly 670-subject first cohort characterized the approximately 120-subject validation cohort, to which the donors belonged. The clonotype comes from a woman under 30 in good health and CMV-seronegative. The chain joins TRBV11-2 to TRBJ1-6; unclear D gene. Sequencing was carried out using PBMCs. CDR3 coding DNA: TGTGCCAGCAGCTCCGAGAGCTCCTATAATTCACCCCTCCACTTT. Translating gives CASSSESSYNSPLHF.